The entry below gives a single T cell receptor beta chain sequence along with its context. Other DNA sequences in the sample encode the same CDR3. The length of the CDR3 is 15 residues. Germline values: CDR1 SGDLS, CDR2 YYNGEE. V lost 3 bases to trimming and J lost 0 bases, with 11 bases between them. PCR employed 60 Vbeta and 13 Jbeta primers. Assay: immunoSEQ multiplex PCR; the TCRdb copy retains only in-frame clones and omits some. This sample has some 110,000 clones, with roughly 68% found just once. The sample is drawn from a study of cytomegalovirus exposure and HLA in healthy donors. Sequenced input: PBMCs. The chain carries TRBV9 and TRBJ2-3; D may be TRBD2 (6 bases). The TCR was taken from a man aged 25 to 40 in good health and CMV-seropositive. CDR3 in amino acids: CASSASGTSTDTQYF. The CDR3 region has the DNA TGTGCCAGCAGCGCGTCCGGGACTAGCACAGATACGCAGTATTTT.